This T cell receptor (beta chain) was identified in a study of T cell clones after liver transplantation. CDR1 and CDR2 (germline): SQVTM, ANQGSEA. V lost 4 bases to trimming and J lost 7 bases; unmatched junction nucleotides: 16. The CDR3 is 16 residues long. The data were produced by immunoSEQ multiplex PCR, yet TCRdb's version contains in-frame clones alone and is incomplete. This repertoire shows 70,000 to 80,000 clones, roughly nine tenths found once; its top ten account for roughly 3%. This clone was seen more than once but under ten times. Sequenced material: CD4+ T cells from blood, taken before liver transplant. The chain carries TRBV29-1 and TRBJ2-1; 7 bases fit TRBD2. This receptor was obtained from a human donor who received a liver transplant. This chain's CDR3 is CSVVGASSGPLNEQFF. CDR3 DNA: TGCAGCGTTGTAGGGGCGTCTAGCGGTCCCCTGAATGAGCAGTTCTTC.